The next 10 T cell receptor beta chains were all read from a single sample in a study of human T cells and chemical hapten exposure. Specified time point: pre-sensitization, week 0. The treatment: therapeutic diphenylcyclopropenone sensitization with weekly scalp DPC. Each CDR3 protein gets one entry after TCRdb re-called the RACE reads with MiXCR. The sample shows 150,000 to 200,000 distinct CDR3 sequences, around 30% of them seen only once. This specimen was whole blood, taken in connection with sensitization to the hapten diphenylcyclopropenone (DPC). The source is a woman aged 30 to 39 with alopecia areata. Some clones in this sample may be carry-over from other donors' samples.

This rearrangement joins TRBV7-8 to TRBJ2-1, with unresolved D. The CDR3 extends over 15 amino acids. The ends were cut back, 3 bases at V and 0 bases at J, with 9 bases in the middle. Germline lookup yields CDR1 SGHVS and CDR2 FQNEAQ. The CDR3: CASSFGPSSYNEQFF. DNA for the CDR3: TGTGCCAGCAGCTTCGGACCGAGCTCCTACAATGAGCAGTTCTTC.

The sample holds many counts of this clonotype. A read error may produce the germline difference seen at one junction end. This sequence joins TRBV29-1 and TRBJ2-2; D ambiguous. Germline-derived CDR1 and CDR2 are SQVTM and ANQGSEA. This CDR3 contains 13 residues. CDR3 protein: CAVGSRSPGELFF. The CDR3 DNA reads as TGTGCCGTGGGGTCTCGCTCTCCCGGGGAGCTGTTTTTT.

This clonotype was seen at least ten times. The J gene is TRBJ2-7, the V gene TRBV5-1; no firm D call. V was cut by 1 base and J by 7 bases, with 12 bases left in between. CDR3 size: 13 residues. Germline loops: CDR1 SGHRS, CDR2 YFSETQ. The CDR3 bases are TGCGCCAGCAGCTTGATAGGTCGTGAGGAGCAGTACTTC. Its protein is CASSLIGREEQYF.

This clonotype was seen a few times. The rearrangement joins TRBV28 to TRBJ2-5; D is perhaps TRBD2 (6 bases). V shed 5 bases and J shed 9 bases, with 19 bases lying between them. CDR3 length: 14 residues. Germline CDR1 is MDHEN and CDR2 is SYDVKM. CDR3 sequence (DNA): TGTGCCAGCAGTGTACCCCATTCCTGGGAGGCCCAGTACTTC. Residues: CASSVPHSWEAQYF.

The chain is built from TRBV20-1 and TRBJ2-7; the D gene is possibly TRBD2 (5 bases). The CDR3 spans 14 residues. V lost 0 bases to trimming and J lost 4 bases, with 13 bases between them. Germline V gene lookup returns CDR1 DFQATT and CDR2 SNEGSKA (reference sequence). The CDR3 DNA reads as TGCAGTGCTAGAGACAGAGGGAATAGGTACGAGCAGTACTTC. Its protein is CSARDRGNRYEQYF.

In DNA form, the CDR3 reads TGTGCCAGCAGCAAAGAGGAGCGAGGGGAAGATACGCAGTATTTT. This codes for CASSKEERGEDTQYF. V usage is TRBV21-1 and J usage is TRBJ2-3; the table's D call, TRBD1, was not checked against the DNA. TRBV21-1 is tagged as a pseudogene. This CDR3 contains 15 residues.

The rearrangement links TRBV5-5 to TRBJ2-1; TRBD2 is a possible D gene (5 bases). The V gene lost 4 bases and the J gene lost 5 bases, with 10 bases spanning the gap. This CDR3 has 13 residues. Germline V gene lookup returns CDR1 SGHKS and CDR2 YYEKEE (reference sequence). CDR3: CASSPPGDNEQFF. CDR3 coding DNA: TGTGCCAGCAGCCCCCCCGGGGACAATGAGCAGTTCTTC.

V is TRBV10-3 and J is TRBJ1-5; 10 nucleotides align to TRBD1. Germline V CDR1 and CDR2: ENHRY, SYGVKD. This CDR3 is 15 amino acids long. V lost 4 bases, J lost 2 bases, and 2 bases stayed unmatched. This CDR3 reads CAISGGTGGNQPQHF. CDR3 sequence (DNA): TGTGCCATCAGTGGGGGGACAGGGGGCAATCAGCCCCAGCATTTT.

V and J are TRBV7-3 and TRBJ1-1, with a tentative D call TRBD1 (5 bases). V shed 0 bases and J shed 5 bases, with 10 bases lying between them. The length of the CDR3 is 14 residues. Looked up from germline, CDR1 is SGHTA and CDR2 is FQGTGA. CDR3 region: CASSLTPDMTEAFF. The CDR3 coding sequence is TGTGCCAGCAGCTTAACACCGGACATGACTGAAGCTTTCTTT.

CDR3 loop: CASSEVTSGWNEQFF. The CDR3 bases are TGTGCCAGCAGTGAAGTGACTAGCGGTTGGAATGAGCAGTTCTTC. V is TRBV6-1 and J is TRBJ2-1; 9 bases are a match to TRBD2. The trim removed 1 base at V and 7 bases at J, leaving 5 bases unmatched. Germline V gives CDR1 MNHNS, CDR2 SASEGT. The CDR3 sequence is 15 residues long.